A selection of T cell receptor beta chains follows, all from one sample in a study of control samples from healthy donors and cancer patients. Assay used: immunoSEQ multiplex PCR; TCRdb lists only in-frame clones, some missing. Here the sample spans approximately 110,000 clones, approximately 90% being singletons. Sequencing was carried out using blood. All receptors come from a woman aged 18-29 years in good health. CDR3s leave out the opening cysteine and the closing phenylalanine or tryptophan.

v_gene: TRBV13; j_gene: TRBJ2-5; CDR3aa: ASSLRGQETQY
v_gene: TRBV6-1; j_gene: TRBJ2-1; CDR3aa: ASSDYASRSYNEQF
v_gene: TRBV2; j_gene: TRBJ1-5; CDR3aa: ASSATGNQPQH
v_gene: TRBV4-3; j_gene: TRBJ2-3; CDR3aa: ASSQDRRQGGTDTQY
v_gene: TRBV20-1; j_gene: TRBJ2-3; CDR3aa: SASLDQDTQY
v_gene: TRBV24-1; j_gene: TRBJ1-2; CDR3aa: ATSDNTGSLGYT
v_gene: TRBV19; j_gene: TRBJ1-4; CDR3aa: ASSILGKKLF
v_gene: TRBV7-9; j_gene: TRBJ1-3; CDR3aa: ASSWDKRPSGNTIY
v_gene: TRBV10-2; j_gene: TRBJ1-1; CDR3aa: ATLGDGAMNTEAF
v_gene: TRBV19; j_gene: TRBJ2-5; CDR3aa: ASSIAHTLGQETQY
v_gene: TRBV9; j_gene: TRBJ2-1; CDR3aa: ASSPRTGGRTYNEQF
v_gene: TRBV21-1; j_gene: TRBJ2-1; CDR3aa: ASSKGTGTNNEQF
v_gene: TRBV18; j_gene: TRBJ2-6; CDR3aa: ASSARTSGRVHGANVLT
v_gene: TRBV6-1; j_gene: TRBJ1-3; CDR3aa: ASSEDRSSGNTIY
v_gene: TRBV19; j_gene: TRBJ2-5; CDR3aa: ASSVLVWETQY
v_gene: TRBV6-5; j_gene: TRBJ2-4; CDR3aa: ASSGGGDIQY
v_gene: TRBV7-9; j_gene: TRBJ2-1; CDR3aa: ASSLEAGVLAGRRNEQF